The 9 T cell receptor beta chains given below trace back to one sample, sequenced in a study of T cell responses to AZD1222 COVID-19 vaccine. Generated by immunoSEQ multiplex PCR, the TCRdb table keeps only in-frame clones and is missing some. The sample carries more than 70,000 clones, 70% to 90% recorded once. The sample here was peripheral blood, taken 28 days after the second AZD1222 dose. These receptors all come from an adult who received the AZD1222 COVID-19 vaccine.

The chain employs TRBV7-9 and TRBJ2-1, with 10 bases lining up with TRBD2. The ends lost 5 bases at V and 6 bases at J; junction bases unmatched: 10. This CDR3 has 16 amino acids. The germline gives CDR1 SEHNR, CDR2 FQNEAQ (reference sequence). The CDR3 sequence is CASSPAAGGPGNEQFF. The CDR3 DNA sequence: TGTGCCAGCAGCCCCGCAGCGGGAGGGCCGGGCAATGAGCAGTTCTTC.

V and J are TRBV5-6 and TRBJ1-4; 7 bases are a match to TRBD1. After removal of 7 bases from V and 2 bases from J, the junction contained 8 bases not matched to a gene. This CDR3 has 15 residues. Looked up from germline, CDR1 is SGHDT and CDR2 is YYEEEE. In nucleotides, the CDR3 is TGTGCCAGCGCCCTACAGGGGTTCACTAATGAAAAACTGTTTTTT. This sequence encodes CASALQGFTNEKLFF.

The genes are TRBV25-1 and TRBJ2-1, with D perhaps matching TRBD1 (6 bases). This CDR3 region has 15 residues. Germline V gives CDR1 MGHDK, CDR2 SYGVNS. V was pared by 3 bases and J by 4 bases, with 13 bases between. In nucleotides, the CDR3 is TGTGCCAGCAGTGACATTCGGACAGAGTACAATGAGCAGTTCTTC. It is translated as CASSDIRTEYNEQFF.

The chain carries TRBV28 and TRBJ1-1, with D perhaps matching TRBD1 (6 bases). V shed 6 bases and J shed 1 base, with 9 bases lying between them. Germline V gives CDR1 MDHEN, CDR2 SYDVKM. CDR3 length equals 13 residues. DNA of the CDR3: TGTGCCAGCAGGGGGGGCGGGAACACTGAAGCTTTCTTT. Translated, it gives CASRGGGNTEAFF.

J is TRBJ2-1 and V is TRBV19, with TRBD2 matching 8 bases. Trimming at V came to 7 bases and at J to 8 bases, leaving 10 bases not matched to a gene. The CDR3 extends over 14 amino acids. Germline V CDR1 and CDR2: LNHDA, SQIVND (reference sequence). The CDR3 sequence is CASTPRGRLDEQFF. As DNA, the CDR3 is TGTGCCAGTACCCCGCGCGGGAGGCTCGATGAGCAGTTCTTC.

V is TRBV24-1 and J is TRBJ2-1; 14 positions agree with TRBD2. Germline lookup yields CDR1 KGHDR and CDR2 SFDVKD. Trimming took 5 bases from V and 5 from J; bases not matched to a gene: 7. This CDR3 has 17 amino acids. The CDR3 protein is CATSAGTSGSWDNEQFF. CDR3 DNA: TGTGCCACCAGTGCCGGGACTAGCGGGAGTTGGGACAATGAGCAGTTCTTC.

The gene calls are TRBV14 and TRBJ2-7, with 8 positions matching TRBD2. This CDR3 has 13 amino acids. The germline CDR1 and CDR2 sequences are SGHDN and FVKESK. V gave up 8 bases and J gave up 3 bases; unmatched junction bases: 6. CDR3 coding DNA: TGTGCCAGCCATCTAAGCGGGAGCTACGAGCAGTACTTC. This codes for CASHLSGSYEQYF.

The table lists this clone with a few counts. The chain recombines TRBV9 with TRBJ1-3; D gene ambiguous. Germline loops: CDR1 SGDLS, CDR2 YYNGEE. The V end lost 1 base, the J end lost 0 bases, and 8 bases lay between the germline ends. The CDR3 has 15 residues. As DNA, the CDR3 is TGTGCCAGCAGCGTACTATATGGCTCTGGAAACACCATATATTTT. It encodes CASSVLYGSGNTIYF.

This clone was observed a single time. CDR3 region: CASSPGWGASQPQHF. The CDR3 bases are TGTGCCAGCAGCCCGGGGTGGGGGGCGAGTCAGCCCCAGCATTTT. The chain carries TRBV7-2 and TRBJ1-5; TRBD1 might be the D (6 bases). Germline-derived CDR1 and CDR2 are SGHTA and FQGNSA. This CDR3 is 15 amino acids long. Trimming removed 5 bases from V and 6 bases from J, with 17 bases in between.